The present T cell receptor (beta chain) was sequenced within a study of shared clonotypes between healthy human individuals. As for the study in general: Serving as donors were a couple of women and a few men, whose ages spanned 18 to 49. Every donor yielded three CD4 naive, three CD4 memory, two CD8 naive and one CD8 memory plate.

Points on this clone: The same CDR3 arises from other DNA sequences in this sample as well.

Genomic DNA from each subset was divided evenly over several immunoSEQ plates. Original methodology: Owing to the provision of junction-only sequences devoid of quality scores by immunoSEQ, filtering differed. Sequencing was performed with immunoSEQ multiplex PCR; in TCRdb, only in-frame clones are kept and a portion is missing. V, J and clone size reflect that table, while D and trimming were determined from the DNA. The sample has roughly 2 million clones, 90% to 95% seen once. The receptor was derived from a man aged 18 to 30 in good health. Sequencing was carried out using naive CD4+ T cells sorted from blood. Subset denoted: CD45RA+ positively selected.

The CDR3 protein is CASSERTGGGEKLFF. The CDR3 bases are TGTGCCAGCAGTGAACGGACAGGGGGCGGTGAAAAACTGTTTTTT. The chain carries TRBV6-1 and TRBJ1-4; 11 bases are shared with TRBD1. This CDR3 region has 15 residues. V was clipped by 2 bases and J by 7 bases; unmatched bases: 3. Germline V gene lookup returns CDR1 MNHNS and CDR2 SASEGT.